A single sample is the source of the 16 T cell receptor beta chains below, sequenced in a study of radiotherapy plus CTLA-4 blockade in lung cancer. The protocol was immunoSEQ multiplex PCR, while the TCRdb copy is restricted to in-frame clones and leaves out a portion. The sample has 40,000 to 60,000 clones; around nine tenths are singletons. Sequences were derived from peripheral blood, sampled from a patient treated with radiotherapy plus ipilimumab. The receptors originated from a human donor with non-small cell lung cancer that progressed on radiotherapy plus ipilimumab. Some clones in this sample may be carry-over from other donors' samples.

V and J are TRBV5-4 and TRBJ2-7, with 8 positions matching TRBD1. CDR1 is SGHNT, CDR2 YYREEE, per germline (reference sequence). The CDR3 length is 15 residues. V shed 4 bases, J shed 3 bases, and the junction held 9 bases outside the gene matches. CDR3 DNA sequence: TGTGCCAGCAGCGGGGGACAGGCTGAATACTACGAGCAGTACTTC. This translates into CASSGGQAEYYEQYF.

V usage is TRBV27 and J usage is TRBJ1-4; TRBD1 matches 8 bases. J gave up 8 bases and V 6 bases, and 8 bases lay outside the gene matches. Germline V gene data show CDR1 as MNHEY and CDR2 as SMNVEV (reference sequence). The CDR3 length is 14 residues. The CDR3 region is CASSSRQGWEKLFF. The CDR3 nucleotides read TGTGCCAGCAGCTCAAGACAGGGGTGGGAAAAACTGTTTTTT.

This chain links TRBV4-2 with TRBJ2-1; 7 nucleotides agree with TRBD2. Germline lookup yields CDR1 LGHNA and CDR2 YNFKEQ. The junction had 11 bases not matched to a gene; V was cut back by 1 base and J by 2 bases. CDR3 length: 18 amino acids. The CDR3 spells CASSQGPQAGEPYNEQFF. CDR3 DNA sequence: TGTGCCAGCAGCCAAGGTCCACAGGCGGGGGAACCCTACAATGAGCAGTTCTTC.

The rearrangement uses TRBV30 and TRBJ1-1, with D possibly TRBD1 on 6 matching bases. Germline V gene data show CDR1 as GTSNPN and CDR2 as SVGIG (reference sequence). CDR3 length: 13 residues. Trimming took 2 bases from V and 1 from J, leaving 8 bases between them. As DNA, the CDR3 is TGTGCCTGGAGTTTACAGGGGAACACTGAAGCTTTCTTT. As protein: CAWSLQGNTEAFF.

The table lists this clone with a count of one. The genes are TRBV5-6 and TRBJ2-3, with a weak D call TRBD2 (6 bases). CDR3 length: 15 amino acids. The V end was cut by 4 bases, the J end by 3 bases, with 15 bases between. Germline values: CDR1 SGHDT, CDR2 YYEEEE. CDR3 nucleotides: TGTGCCAGCAGCACTCCTAAAGGAGGGACAGATACGCAGTATTTT. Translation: CASSTPKGGTDTQYF.

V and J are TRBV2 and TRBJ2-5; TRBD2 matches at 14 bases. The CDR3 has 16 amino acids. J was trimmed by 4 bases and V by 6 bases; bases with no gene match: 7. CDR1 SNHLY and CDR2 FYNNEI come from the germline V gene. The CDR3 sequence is CASRSGTSGGRETQYF. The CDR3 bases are TGTGCCAGCAGGTCAGGGACTAGCGGGGGACGAGAGACCCAGTACTTC.

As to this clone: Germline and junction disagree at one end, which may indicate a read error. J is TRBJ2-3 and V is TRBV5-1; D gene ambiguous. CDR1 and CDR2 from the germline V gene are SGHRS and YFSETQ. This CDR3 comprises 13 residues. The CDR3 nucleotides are TGCGCCAGCAAAAGATTCGTCACAGATACGCGGTATTTT. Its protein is CASKRFVTDTRYF. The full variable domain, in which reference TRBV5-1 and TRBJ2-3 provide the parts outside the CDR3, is KAGVTQTPRYLIKTRGQQVTLSCSPISGHRSVSWYQQTPGQGLQFLFEYFSETQRNKGNFPGRFSGRQFSNSRSEMNVSTLELGDSALYLCASKRFVTDTRYFGPGTRLTVL.

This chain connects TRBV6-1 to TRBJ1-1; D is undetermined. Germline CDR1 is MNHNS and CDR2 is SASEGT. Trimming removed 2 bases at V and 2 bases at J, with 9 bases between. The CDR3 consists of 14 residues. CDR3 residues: CASSEYVSNTEAFF. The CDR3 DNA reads TGTGCCAGCAGTGAATACGTCAGTAACACTGAAGCTTTCTTT.

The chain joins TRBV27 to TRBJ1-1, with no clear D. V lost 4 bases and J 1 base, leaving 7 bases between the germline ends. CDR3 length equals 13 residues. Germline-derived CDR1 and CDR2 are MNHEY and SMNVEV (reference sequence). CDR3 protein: CASSSLRNTEAFF. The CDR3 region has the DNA TGTGCCAGCAGTTCCCTTCGGAACACTGAAGCTTTCTTT.

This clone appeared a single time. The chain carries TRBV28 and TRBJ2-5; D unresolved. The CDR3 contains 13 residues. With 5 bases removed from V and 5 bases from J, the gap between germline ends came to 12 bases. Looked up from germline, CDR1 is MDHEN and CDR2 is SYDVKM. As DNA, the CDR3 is TGTGCCAGCAGTCCCAGGATTTCCGAGACCCAGTACTTC. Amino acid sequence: CASSPRISETQYF.

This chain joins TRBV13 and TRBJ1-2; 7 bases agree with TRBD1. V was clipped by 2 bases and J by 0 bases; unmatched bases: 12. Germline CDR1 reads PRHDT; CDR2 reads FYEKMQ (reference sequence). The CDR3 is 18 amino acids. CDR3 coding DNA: TGTGCCAGCAGCTTAAGCCGGGCAGGGGGTACTCCTAACTATGGCTACACCTTC. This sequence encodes CASSLSRAGGTPNYGYTF.

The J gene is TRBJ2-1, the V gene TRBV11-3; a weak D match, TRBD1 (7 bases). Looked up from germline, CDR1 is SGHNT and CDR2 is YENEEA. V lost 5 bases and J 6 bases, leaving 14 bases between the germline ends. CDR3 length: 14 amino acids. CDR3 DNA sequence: TGTGCCAGCAGCCCCCAGGGGGAGGCCAATGAGCAGTTCTTC. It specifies CASSPQGEANEQFF.

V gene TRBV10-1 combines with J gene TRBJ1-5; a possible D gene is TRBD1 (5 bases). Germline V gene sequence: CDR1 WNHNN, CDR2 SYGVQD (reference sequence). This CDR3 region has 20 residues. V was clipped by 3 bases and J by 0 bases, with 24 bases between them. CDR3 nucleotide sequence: TGCGCCAGCAGTGACCGCAACCGGGGGAGACGACCTCGTAGCAATCAGCCCCAGCATTTT. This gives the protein CASSDRNRGRRPRSNQPQHF.

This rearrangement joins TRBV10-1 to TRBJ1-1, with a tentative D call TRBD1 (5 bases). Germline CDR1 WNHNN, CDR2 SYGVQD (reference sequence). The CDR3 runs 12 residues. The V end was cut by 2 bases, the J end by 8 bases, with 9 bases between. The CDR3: CASSELGAEAFF. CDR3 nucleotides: TGCGCCAGCAGTGAGCTTGGGGCGGAAGCTTTCTTT.

CDR3 residues: CASSQMTGGHYGYTF. DNA of the CDR3: TGTGCCAGCAGCCAAATGACAGGGGGGCACTATGGCTACACCTTC. The V gene is TRBV6-5, the J gene TRBJ1-2; 9 positions agree with TRBD1. The CDR3 length is 15 residues. J was trimmed by 3 bases and V by 6 bases; bases with no gene match: 8. The V gene's germline CDR1 is MNHEY and CDR2 SVGAGI.

The CDR3 loop is CASSTTSLKTGEQFF. CDR3 DNA: TGTGCCAGTAGTACCACTAGCCTCAAGACCGGTGAGCAGTTCTTC. The chain combines TRBV19 with TRBJ2-1; tentatively, D is TRBD2 (6 bases). The germline CDR1 and CDR2 sequences are LNHDA and SQIVND (reference sequence). Trimming shortened V by 4 bases and J by 9 bases, and 19 bases separated the two germline ends. The CDR3 covers 15 residues.